The clone carrying this T cell receptor (beta chain) showed up just a few times. The antigen is undetermined. 13 Jbeta primers and 60 Vbeta primers were used for the PCR. Here immunoSEQ multiplex PCR was the method, and the copy in TCRdb shows in-frame clones only, minus some. The data show 100,000 to 150,000 clones, with roughly three quarters seen just once and around 1.5% held by the top ten. This specimen belongs to a study of cytomegalovirus exposure and HLA in healthy donors. General study findings and limits: Many donors carried some public TCRs, although rarity characterized most TCR sequences.

This CDR3 contains 13 residues. V dropped 7 bases and J dropped 8 bases, with 14 bases sitting between them. Germline-derived CDR1 and CDR2 are SNHLY and FYNNEI. V usage is TRBV2 and J usage is TRBJ1-4, with a tentative D call TRBD1 (5 bases). Sequenced material: PBMCs. The sequence derives from a woman aged 18-29 years in good health and CMV-seronegative. The CDR3 coding sequence is TGTGCCAGCAAGGCTACAGGACCAGAAAAACTGTTTTTT. It yields the protein CASKATGPEKLFF.